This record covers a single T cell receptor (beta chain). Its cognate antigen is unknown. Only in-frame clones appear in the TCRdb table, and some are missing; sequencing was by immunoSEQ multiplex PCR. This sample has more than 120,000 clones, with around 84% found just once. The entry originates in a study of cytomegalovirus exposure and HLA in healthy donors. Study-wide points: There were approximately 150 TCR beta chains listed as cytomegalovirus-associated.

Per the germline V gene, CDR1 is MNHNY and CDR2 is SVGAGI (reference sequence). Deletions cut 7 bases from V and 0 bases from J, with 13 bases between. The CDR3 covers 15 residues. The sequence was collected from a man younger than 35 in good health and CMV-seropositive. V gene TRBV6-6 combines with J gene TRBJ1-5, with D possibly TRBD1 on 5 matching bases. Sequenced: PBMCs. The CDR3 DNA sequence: TGTGCCAGCAAGACAGAAAAGTATAGCAATCAGCCCCAGCATTTT. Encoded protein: CASKTEKYSNQPQHF.